One sample yielded the 9 T cell receptor beta chains listed below, sequenced in a study of blood T cell repertoires in COVID-19. Sequencing was performed with immunoSEQ multiplex PCR; in TCRdb, only in-frame clones are kept and a portion is missing. The repertoire holds about 320,000 clones, with roughly 89% as singletons. The sample taken for sequencing was PBMCs or T cells enriched from blood (not recorded which). Source of these receptors: a woman between 18 and 29 years old who had recovered from COVID-19.

V is TRBV9 and J is TRBJ2-1; 10 bases are shared with TRBD1. V shed 2 bases and J 12 bases; nucleotides not matched to a gene: 5. CDR3 size: 13 residues. Germline loops: CDR1 SGDLS, CDR2 YYNGEE. CDR3 amino acids: CASSVGTGVGQFF. Here the CDR3 DNA reads TGTGCCAGCAGCGTCGGGACAGGGGTGGGGCAGTTCTTC.

The chain couples TRBV9 to TRBJ1-3; D uncertain. The ends were cut back, 0 bases at V and 0 bases at J, with 7 bases in the middle. Per germline, CDR1 SGDLS and CDR2 YYNGEE. The CDR3 contains 15 residues. The CDR3 loop reads CASSVGPSSGNTIYF. CDR3 DNA sequence: TGTGCCAGCAGCGTAGGGCCGTCCTCTGGAAACACCATATATTTT. Together with reference TRBV9 and TRBJ1-3, the CDR3 gives the full variable domain: DSGVTQTPKHLITATGQRVTLRCSPRSGDLSVYWYQQSLDQGLQFLIQYYNGEERAKGNILERFSAQQFPDLHSELNLSSLELGDSALYFCASSVGPSSGNTIYFGEGSWLTVV.

A few counts support this clone. This rearrangement joins TRBV25-1 to TRBJ1-4; TRBD1 matches at 9 bases. V lost 5 bases and J lost 7; bases outside the gene matches: 8. CDR3 length equals 15 residues. Germline CDR1 is MGHDK and CDR2 is SYGVNS. This CDR3 reads CASSPRTGVTEKLFF. CDR3 coding DNA: TGTGCCAGCAGTCCACGGACAGGGGTGACTGAAAAACTGTTTTTT.

The chain employs TRBV7-8 and TRBJ1-2, with TRBD1 matching 9 bases. In germline, CDR1 is SGHVS, CDR2 FQNEAQ. The CDR3 sequence is 15 residues long. Germline trimming cut 1 base from V and 8 bases from J; bases unmatched to any gene: 8. The chain's CDR3 is CASSLVSGTGRGYTF. CDR3 coding DNA: TGTGCCAGCAGCTTAGTATCCGGGACAGGGCGAGGCTACACCTTC.

V usage is TRBV7-3 and J usage is TRBJ2-4; the D gene is possibly TRBD1 (6 bases). Deletions cut 2 bases from V and 9 bases from J, with 14 bases between. CDR1 SGHTA and CDR2 FQGTGA come from the germline V gene. The CDR3 runs 14 residues. Here the CDR3 DNA reads TGTGCCAGCAGCTTAGCCAGGGGCGACGGCATTCAGTACTTC. Protein product: CASSLARGDGIQYF.

The CDR3: CASSPLGGAGEKLFF. The CDR3 bases are TGTGCCAGCAGCCCGCTCGGGGGGGCAGGTGAAAAACTGTTTTTT. The chain recombines TRBV7-2 with TRBJ1-4; a possible D gene is TRBD1 (6 bases). The germline gives CDR1 SGHTA, CDR2 FQGNSA. This CDR3 region has 15 residues. V gave up 5 bases and J gave up 7 bases, with 17 bases separating them.

This clone was found once. This chain uses TRBV11-2 with TRBJ1-2, with TRBD1 matching over 7 bases. Germline V CDR1 and CDR2: SGHAT, FQNNGV. The ends lost 5 bases at V and 6 bases at J; junction bases unmatched: 15. This CDR3 has 16 amino acids. The CDR3 reads CASSLVGGSDLDGYTF. The CDR3 DNA reads TGTGCCAGCAGCCTAGTAGGGGGCTCGGACCTGGATGGCTACACCTTC.

V usage is TRBV4-3 and J usage is TRBJ2-5, with TRBD1 matching over 8 bases. The CDR3 runs to 15 residues. V gave up 3 bases and J gave up 5 bases; unmatched junction bases: 8. Germline CDR1 reads LGHNA; CDR2 reads YSLEER. The CDR3, as DNA: TGCGCCAGCAGCCAGGACAGGGTTGGTTTCGAGACCCAGTACTTC. Protein: CASSQDRVGFETQYF.

V usage is TRBV4-3 and J usage is TRBJ2-7; 7 bases are a match to TRBD1. Germline-derived CDR1 and CDR2 are LGHNA and YSLEER. V shed 4 bases and J 3 bases; nucleotides not matched to a gene: 9. The CDR3 totals 15 residues. In DNA form, the CDR3 reads TGCGCCAGCAGCCGCCTTCGGGACAGCTTCTACGAGCAGTACTTC. It specifies CASSRLRDSFYEQYF.